These 8 T cell receptor beta chains were all obtained from the same sample, sequenced in a study of T-cell reconstitution after alpha-beta-depleted transplantation in children. The authors prepared the TCRbeta library with unique molecular identifiers. TCRdb reprocessed the PCR reads with MiXCR, giving one entry per CDR3 protein. The sample carries over 400,000 distinct CDR3 sequences, around 12% recorded once. The sequencing used PBMCs from the stem cell graft donor, collected from the stem cell graft. Receptors were obtained from a human donor who donated a stem cell graft to a child with combined immunodeficiency.

This clonotype was detected a few times. CDR3 in DNA: TGTGCCACCAGTGACAGCTCCTACGAGCAGTACTTC. The encoded protein is CATSDSSYEQYF. The chain carries TRBV24-1 and TRBJ2-7, with unresolved D. This CDR3 has 12 residues. The V end lost 4 bases, the J end lost 0 bases, and 3 bases lay between the germline ends. The germline gives CDR1 KGHDR, CDR2 SFDVKD.

The chain joins TRBV6-5 to TRBJ2-5; tentative D call: TRBD1 (5 bases). Germline CDR1 reads MNHEY; CDR2 reads SVGAGI. The length of the CDR3 is 15 residues. Trimming left V 0 bases short and J 0 bases short, with 8 bases between. The CDR3 DNA follows: TGTGCCAGCAGTTACTCCCGGACACACCAAGAGACCCAGTACTTC. This sequence encodes CASSYSRTHQETQYF.

This chain uses TRBV29-1 with TRBJ2-1, with 11 positions matching TRBD2. Germline values: CDR1 SQVTM, CDR2 ANQGSEA. The CDR3 contains 18 residues. Germline trimming cut 4 bases from V and 3 bases from J; bases unmatched to any gene: 14. The CDR3: CSVGGVDEGLAVYNEQFF. The CDR3 nucleotides are TGCAGCGTTGGGGGGGTCGATGAGGGACTAGCGGTCTACAATGAGCAGTTCTTC.

This rearrangement joins TRBV5-1 to TRBJ2-2; D unresolved. The CDR3 loop spans 12 amino acids. V was cut by 3 bases and J by 10 bases, with 10 bases left in between. Germline lookup yields CDR1 SGHRS and CDR2 YFSETQ. The CDR3 nucleotides are TGCGCCAGCAGCTCGACTGATGTGGAGCTGTTTTTT. This sequence encodes CASSSTDVELFF.

This clonotype was counted between two and nine times. The chain links TRBV27 to TRBJ1-2; D not resolved. CDR3 size: 13 residues. V was trimmed by 8 bases and J by 0 bases, leaving 10 bases between them. CDR1 is MNHEY and CDR2 is SMNVEV in the germline V gene (reference sequence). CDR3 amino acids: CASWNRANYGYTF. CDR3 DNA: TGTGCCAGCTGGAATAGGGCTAACTATGGCTACACCTTC.

This clonotype has more than one count but fewer than ten. This chain uses TRBV12-3 or TRBV12-4 with TRBJ1-5; D gene ambiguous. The CDR3 totals 15 residues. V lost 3 bases to trimming and J lost 6 bases, with 15 bases between them. The CDR3 region has the DNA TGTGCCAGCAGTTTTCCTCGTAGACGAAGTCAGCCCCAGCATTTT. As protein: CASSFPRRRSQPQHF.

This clonotype occurred many times. The chain links TRBV10-3 to TRBJ1-2; TRBD1 is a possible D gene (5 bases). The CDR3 runs to 11 residues. V shed 3 bases and J shed 14 bases, with 13 bases lying between them. From germline, CDR1 is ENHRY and CDR2 SYGVKD. CDR3 sequence (DNA): TGTGCCATCAGTGAAGGGCAGGGCTTAACCTTC. Translating gives CAISEGQGLTF.

In its sample, this clonotype was seen many times. The chain recombines TRBV20-1 with TRBJ1-1; TRBD1 matches 9 bases. From germline, CDR1 is DFQATT and CDR2 SNEGSKA (reference sequence). V trimming: 5 bases; J trimming: 1 base; junction bases outside the gene matches: 8. CDR3 length: 15 amino acids. This chain's CDR3 is CSAWDREEGNTEAFF. DNA of the CDR3: TGCAGTGCTTGGGACAGGGAGGAGGGGAACACTGAAGCTTTCTTT.